Described below is a single TCR beta chain sequence and its context. This specimen comes from a study of blood T cell repertoires in COVID-19. Trimming cost V 2 bases and J 8 bases, with 16 bases left between them. CDR1 is SGHRS and CDR2 is YFSETQ in the germline V gene. The CDR3 length is 14 residues. Here immunoSEQ multiplex PCR was the method, and the copy in TCRdb shows in-frame clones only, minus some. The data show some 460,000 clones, around 89% seen once. Sequenced: peripheral blood. The receptor comes from a woman in her twenties or thirties with acute or convalescent COVID-19. The gene calls are TRBV5-1 and TRBJ1-2; D perhaps matches TRBD1 (5 bases). The CDR3 bases are TGCGCCAGCAGCTTTACAGGAGCCGCTAAGGGCTACACCTTC. Translation gives CASSFTGAAKGYTF.